The next 32 T cell receptor beta chains were all read from a single sample in a study of CD8+CD57+ T cells in acquired aplastic anemia. An expansion of CD8+CD57+ cells by flow cytometry had been shown in patients chosen for sequencing. Investigators profiled TCR beta VDJ and CDR3 from genomic DNA template. Each CDR3 protein gets one entry after TCRdb re-called the reads with MiXCR. The table lists around 130,000 distinct CDR3 sequences, about 60% of them singletons. Sequencing was performed on sorted CD4+, CD8+, or CD8+CD57+ T cells (not recorded which) from PBMCs. The receptors originated from a human donor with aplastic anemia.

This clonotype has ten or more counts. The chain uses TRBV25-1 and TRBJ1-2; 9 bases are a match to TRBD1. The CDR3 loop spans 13 amino acids. Trimming removed 0 bases from V and 10 bases from J; junction bases left unmatched: 3. Germline V CDR1 and CDR2: MGHDK, SYGVNS. DNA for the CDR3: TGTGCCAGCAGTGAATATATACAGGGGGCCTACACCTTC. It is translated as CASSEYIQGAYTF.

This clonotype was seen a single time. The gene calls are TRBV5-8 and TRBJ2-1; 8 bases agree with TRBD1. V gave up 5 bases and J gave up 4 bases; unmatched junction bases: 5. CDR3 length equals 14 residues. Germline loops: CDR1 SGHTS, CDR2 YDEGEE. The CDR3 DNA follows: TGTGCCAGCAGTTGGACAGGGTTGTACAATGAGCAGTTCTTC. Translation gives CASSWTGLYNEQFF.

This clonotype was picked up many times. The chain uses TRBV19 and TRBJ1-6, with 7 positions matching TRBD1. CDR3 length equals 15 residues. After removal of 4 bases from V and 3 bases from J, the junction contained 3 bases not matched to a gene. The V gene's germline CDR1 is LNHDA and CDR2 SQIVND (reference sequence). The CDR3 loop is CASSSRQGYNSPLHF. CDR3 DNA: TGTGCCAGTAGTAGCAGACAGGGCTATAATTCACCCCTCCACTTT.

This chain joins TRBV20-1 and TRBJ2-7; weak D call: TRBD2 (6 bases). V lost 6 bases and J lost 6, with 18 bases in between. This CDR3 has 13 amino acids. CDR1 is DFQATT and CDR2 is SNEGSKA in the germline V gene (reference sequence). CDR3 bases: TGCAGTGCGCCGGGTCAGGGAGGCCTCGAGCAGTACTTC. As protein: CSAPGQGGLEQYF.

This clonotype was observed a handful of times. This chain joins TRBV12-3 or TRBV12-4 and TRBJ2-4, with D maybe TRBD2 (6 bases). V dropped 6 bases and J dropped 8 bases, with 14 bases sitting between them. This CDR3 is built from 13 residues. The DNA of the CDR3 is TGTGCCAGCAGCGGGGGAGCGAGGGACATTCAGTACTTC. Translation gives CASSGGARDIQYF.

In DNA form, the CDR3 reads TGTGCCAGCAGGGACATGCGGAGAGGGGAGCTGTTTTTT. As protein: CASRDMRRGELFF. This rearrangement joins TRBV25-1 to TRBJ2-2, with a possible D match to TRBD1 (5 bases). V lost 6 bases and J lost 8, with 13 bases in between. CDR3 length: 13 amino acids. In germline, CDR1 is MGHDK, CDR2 SYGVNS.

Comment on this clonotype: A read error may explain this, as a much larger clone is one base away. This sequence joins TRBV7-9 and TRBJ2-7, with 8 nucleotides matching TRBD2. J was trimmed by 5 bases and V by 7 bases; bases with no gene match: 7. Germline V gives CDR1 SEHNR, CDR2 FQNEAQ (reference sequence). The CDR3 length is 13 residues. CDR3 sequence reads: CASTRLAGHEQYF. CDR3 in DNA: TGTGCCAGCACCCGTCTAGCGGGCCACGAGCAGTACTTC.

The chain couples TRBV7-9 to TRBJ2-7, with unresolved D. The V gene's germline CDR1 is SEHNR and CDR2 FQNEAQ (reference sequence). V lost 5 bases to trimming and J lost 0 bases, with 8 bases between them. The CDR3 sequence is 13 residues long. The CDR3 coding sequence is TGTGCCAGCAGCCCCGTTGGCTCCTACGAGCAGTACTTC. Residues: CASSPVGSYEQYF.

This clonotype has more than one count but fewer than ten. Just one base apart from a much larger clone, this may be a read error. This sequence joins TRBV9 and TRBJ2-1, with no clear D. Germline lookup yields CDR1 SGDLS and CDR2 YYNGEE. There are 12 residues in the CDR3. The CDR3 region has the DNA TGTGCCAGCAGCGTGGCGTGGAATGAGCGGTTCTTC. It specifies CASSVAWNERFF.

This clonotype has a handful of counts. The V call is TRBV24-1, the J call TRBJ2-2; D call uncertain. V lost 4 bases and J 6 bases, leaving 14 bases between the germline ends. Germline CDR1 reads KGHDR; CDR2 reads SFDVKD. The CDR3 is made up of 15 amino acids. The CDR3 reads CATSDPAVKAGELFF. The CDR3 coding sequence is TGTGCCACCAGTGACCCGGCAGTCAAGGCCGGGGAGCTGTTTTTT.

The chain couples TRBV7-8 to TRBJ2-3, with D unresolved. Germline V gives CDR1 SGHVS, CDR2 FQNEAQ. Trimming took 5 bases from V and 2 from J, leaving 5 bases between them. The CDR3 contains 12 residues. CDR3 in amino acids: CASSIDTDTQYF. DNA for the CDR3: TGTGCCAGCAGCATAGACACAGATACGCAGTATTTT.

This chain's CDR3 is CSAREAPSSYNSPLHF. The CDR3 bases are TGCAGTGCTAGAGAGGCACCCAGCTCCTATAATTCACCCCTCCACTTT. The chain recombines TRBV20-1 with TRBJ1-6; the D is unclear. The ends were cut back, 0 bases at V and 0 bases at J, with 9 bases in the middle. Germline loops: CDR1 DFQATT, CDR2 SNEGSKA (reference sequence). This CDR3 is 16 amino acids long.

V usage is TRBV25-1 and J usage is TRBJ1-5; TRBD1 matches 7 bases. The germline V gene encodes CDR1 MGHDK and CDR2 SYGVNS. The CDR3 has 15 amino acids. The junction had 9 bases not matched to a gene; V was cut back by 4 bases and J by 6 bases. CDR3 coding DNA: TGTGCCAGCAGTGTTGGGGACAGAGAAACTCAGCCCCAGCATTTT. Amino acid sequence: CASSVGDRETQPQHF.

This chain joins TRBV7-3 and TRBJ2-1; 8 bases are a match to TRBD2. Germline trimming cut 4 bases from V and 10 bases from J; bases unmatched to any gene: 6. Germline values: CDR1 SGHTA, CDR2 FQGTGA. There are 13 residues in the CDR3. The CDR3 region is CASSYSGVGEQFF. CDR3 sequence (DNA): TGTGCCAGCAGCTATAGCGGGGTTGGGGAGCAGTTCTTC.

This chain joins TRBV24-1 and TRBJ1-2; D ambiguous. Between the trimmed V and J ends, which lost 9 bases and 4 bases, there was a span of 17 bases. This CDR3 is built from 14 residues. Germline values: CDR1 KGHDR, CDR2 SFDVKD. The CDR3 reads CATPRRQEVYGYTF. The DNA of the CDR3 is TGTGCCACCCCGAGACGGCAAGAGGTCTATGGCTACACCTTC.

The chain recombines TRBV7-3 with TRBJ2-7; TRBD2 agrees at 7 bases. The CDR3 runs 14 residues. V was pared by 5 bases and J by 4 bases, with 8 bases of the junction left unmatched. Germline assignment: CDR1 SGHTA and CDR2 FQGTGA. CDR3 protein: CASSHLAVEYEQYF. CDR3 nucleotides: TGTGCCAGCAGCCATCTAGCGGTAGAGTACGAGCAGTACTTC.

This CDR3 reads CASSIGGGGVKSPLHF. DNA for the CDR3: TGTGCCAGTAGTATAGGAGGGGGAGGTGTGAAGTCACCCCTCCACTTT. This chain links TRBV19 with TRBJ1-6, with D maybe TRBD1 (6 bases). CDR3 length: 16 amino acids. Germline V gives CDR1 LNHDA, CDR2 SQIVND (reference sequence). V shed 1 base and J shed 10 bases, with 17 bases lying between them. Filled out from reference TRBV19 and TRBJ1-6, the complete variable domain reads DGGITQSPKYLFRKEGQNVTLSCEQNLNHDAMYWYRQDPGQGLRLIYYSQIVNDFQKGDIAEGYSVSREKKESFPLTVTSAQKNPTAFYLCASSIGGGGVKSPLHFGNGTRLTVT.

The chain carries TRBV7-9 and TRBJ2-3, with D unresolved. V lost 5 bases, J lost 6 bases, and 12 bases lay in between. Looked up from germline, CDR1 is SEHNR and CDR2 is FQNEAQ (reference sequence). CDR3 length equals 13 residues. CDR3 DNA: TGTGCCAGCAGCACCACTACAAAGGATACGCAGTATTTT. This codes for CASSTTTKDTQYF.

At least ten counts were recorded for this clonotype. The rearrangement joins TRBV5-6 to TRBJ2-7, with 12 nucleotides matching TRBD2. This CDR3 has 17 residues. Looked up from germline, CDR1 is SGHDT and CDR2 is YYEEEE. V lost 1 base and J lost 4; bases outside the gene matches: 9. The CDR3 here is CASSLYLAGGPGYEQYF. CDR3 sequence (DNA): TGTGCCAGCAGCTTGTATCTAGCGGGAGGGCCCGGATACGAGCAGTACTTC.

In this sample, this clonotype turned up a few times. J is TRBJ1-3 and V is TRBV28; no clear D gene. The CDR3 length is 11 residues. Germline assignment: CDR1 MDHEN and CDR2 SYDVKM. With 7 bases removed from V and 4 bases from J, the gap between germline ends came to 5 bases. The CDR3 protein is CASNYGNTIYF. CDR3 coding DNA: TGTGCCAGCAATTACGGAAACACCATATATTTT.

The CDR3 sequence is CASSQDPGAHFEQYF. The CDR3 DNA follows: TGTGCCAGCAGCCAAGATCCGGGGGCCCACTTCGAGCAGTACTTC. This rearrangement joins TRBV4-2 to TRBJ2-7; D is possibly TRBD1 or TRBD2 (6 bases each). Germline values: CDR1 LGHNA, CDR2 YNFKEQ. Trimming removed 0 bases from V and 6 bases from J, with 15 bases in between. The CDR3 spans 15 residues.

The chain employs TRBV5-1 and TRBJ2-7; tentative D call: TRBD2 (5 bases). From germline, CDR1 is SGHRS and CDR2 YFSETQ. Trimming left V 2 bases short and J 2 bases short, with 8 bases between. There are 13 residues in the CDR3. Here the CDR3 DNA reads TGCGCCAGCAGCTTCGGGGAGCCCTACGAGCAGTACTTC. Translation: CASSFGEPYEQYF. Together with reference TRBV5-1 and TRBJ2-7, the CDR3 gives the full variable domain: KAGVTQTPRYLIKTRGQQVTLSCSPISGHRSVSWYQQTPGQGLQFLFEYFSETQRNKGNFPGRFSGRQFSNSRSEMNVSTLELGDSALYLCASSFGEPYEQYFGPGTRLTVT.

This clonotype was recorded at least ten times. The chain uses TRBV19 and TRBJ2-1; D is perhaps TRBD2 (6 bases). Trimming removed 8 bases at V and 6 bases at J, with 17 bases between. From germline, CDR1 is LNHDA and CDR2 SQIVND (reference sequence). The length of the CDR3 is 14 residues. CDR3 loop: CASSRLREINEQFF. The CDR3 coding sequence is TGTGCCAGTTCCCGCCTCCGGGAGATCAATGAGCAGTTCTTC.

V and J are TRBV2 and TRBJ2-7; TRBD2 agrees at 7 bases. This CDR3 contains 14 residues. J was trimmed by 8 bases and V by 2 bases; bases with no gene match: 9. Germline loops: CDR1 SNHLY, CDR2 FYNNEI. CDR3 protein: CASSEQAGRGKQYF. CDR3 nucleotide sequence: TGTGCCAGCAGTGAACAGGCTGGGAGGGGCAAGCAGTACTTC.

This clonotype was seen at least ten times. The V gene is TRBV20-1, the J gene TRBJ2-5; tentatively, D is TRBD1 or TRBD2 (5 bases each). Per germline, CDR1 DFQATT and CDR2 SNEGSKA (reference sequence). The length of the CDR3 is 17 residues. V was shortened by 0 bases and J by 4 bases, with 21 bases between the two germline ends. The CDR3 nucleotides read TGCAGTGCTAGAGAAGGGGCTGTTGAGGGGATCCCAGAGACCCAGTACTTC. As protein: CSAREGAVEGIPETQYF.

Points on this clonotype: A read error may explain this, as a much larger clone is one base away. This chain uses TRBV19 with TRBJ1-2, with D maybe TRBD1 (6 bases). The germline V and J ends were trimmed by 3 bases and 9 bases, with 29 bases remaining between them. Germline lookup yields CDR1 LNHDA and CDR2 SQIVND (reference sequence). This CDR3 is built from 18 residues. The CDR3 DNA sequence: TGTGCCAGTAGTATGAGTAAATCTTTTGGGGGCGCGAATAAATGCTACACCTTC. This encodes CASSMSKSFGGANKCYTF.

The chain is built from TRBV6-5 and TRBJ2-7, with D uncertain. The CDR3 is made up of 13 amino acids. CDR1 is MNHEY, CDR2 SVGAGI, per germline. Trimming left V 0 bases short and J 4 bases short, with 7 bases between. The CDR3 nucleotides read TGTGCCAGCAGTTACTCGGCCGTATACGAGCAGTACTTC. Protein sequence: CASSYSAVYEQYF.

The rearrangement links TRBV9 to TRBJ1-4, with a possible D match to TRBD1 (5 bases). Germline-derived CDR1 and CDR2 are SGDLS and YYNGEE. This CDR3 is 14 amino acids long. Trimming left V 4 bases short and J 8 bases short, with 15 bases between. CDR3 DNA: TGTGCCAGCAGCATCGGGGGACCCCCGGAAAAACTGTTTTTT. Its translation: CASSIGGPPEKLFF.

The chain couples TRBV10-3 to TRBJ2-7; possible D gene TRBD2, 5 bases. Per the germline V gene, CDR1 is ENHRY and CDR2 is SYGVKD. This CDR3 spans 13 amino acids. V lost 4 bases and J lost 1, with 8 bases in between. CDR3 sequence: CAISASGSYEQYF. The CDR3 nucleotides are TGTGCCATCAGTGCGTCGGGATCCTACGAGCAGTACTTC.

The rearrangement uses TRBV20-1 and TRBJ2-3, with D unclear. Germline lookup yields CDR1 DFQATT and CDR2 SNEGSKA (reference sequence). The CDR3 runs to 13 residues. The CDR3 coding sequence is TGCAGCGCTCCGGACCGTTCCACAGATACGCAGTATTTT. As protein: CSAPDRSTDTQYF.

The V and J genes are TRBV19 and TRBJ2-5; possibly TRBD1 for D (6 bases). Trimming stripped 7 bases from V and 9 bases from J, with 12 bases between. The CDR3 is 11 amino acids. CDR1 and CDR2 (germline): LNHDA, SQIVND (reference sequence). The CDR3 spells CASMKQGSQYF. The CDR3, as DNA: TGTGCCAGTATGAAACAGGGTTCCCAGTACTTC.

This clonotype was seen only a few times. This chain links TRBV7-2 with TRBJ2-7; D perhaps matches TRBD1 (6 bases). The CDR3 runs 14 residues. Per germline, CDR1 SGHTA and CDR2 FQGNSA. V dropped 0 bases and J dropped 2 bases, with 8 bases sitting between them. In DNA, the CDR3 is TGTGCCAGCAGCTTAGCGGGGGCTACCTACGAGCAGTACTTC. Residues: CASSLAGATYEQYF.